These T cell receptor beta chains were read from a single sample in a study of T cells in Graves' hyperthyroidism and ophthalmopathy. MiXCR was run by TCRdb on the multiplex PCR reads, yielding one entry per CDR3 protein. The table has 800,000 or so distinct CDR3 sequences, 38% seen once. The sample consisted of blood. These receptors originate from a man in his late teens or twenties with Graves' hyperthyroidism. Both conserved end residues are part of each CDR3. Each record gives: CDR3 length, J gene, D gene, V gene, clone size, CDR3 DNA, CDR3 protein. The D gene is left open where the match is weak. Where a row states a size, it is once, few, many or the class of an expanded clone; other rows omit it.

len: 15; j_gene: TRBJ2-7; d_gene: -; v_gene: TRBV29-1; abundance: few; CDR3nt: TGCAGCGTTGCCCAAGGACCCCGGCTCTCCTACGAGCAGTACTTC; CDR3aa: CSVAQGPRLSYEQYF
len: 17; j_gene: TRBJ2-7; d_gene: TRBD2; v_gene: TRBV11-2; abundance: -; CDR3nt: TGTGCCAGCAGTCTCGAGATGCCGGGACTAGCGGGATACGAGCAGTACTTC; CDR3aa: CASSLEMPGLAGYEQYF
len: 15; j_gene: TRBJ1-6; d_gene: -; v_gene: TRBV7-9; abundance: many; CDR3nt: TGTGCCAGCAGCCCCTCGGGACGGGAGTATTCACCCCTCCACTTT; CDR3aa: CASSPSGREYSPLHF
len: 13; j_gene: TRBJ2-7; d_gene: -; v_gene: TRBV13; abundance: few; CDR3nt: TGTGCCAGCAGCTTAAGCGGTACTAACGAGCAGTACTTC; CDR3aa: CASSLSGTNEQYF
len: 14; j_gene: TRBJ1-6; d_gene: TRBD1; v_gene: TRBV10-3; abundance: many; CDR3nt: TGTGCCACCCGCCGGGACAGGGAATATTCACCCCTCCACTTT; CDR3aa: CATRRDREYSPLHF
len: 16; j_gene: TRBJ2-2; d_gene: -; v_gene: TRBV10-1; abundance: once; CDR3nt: TGCGCCAGCAGTGATTTTGAGGGCGGGAACACCGGGGAGCTGTTTTTT; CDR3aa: CASSDFEGGNTGELFF
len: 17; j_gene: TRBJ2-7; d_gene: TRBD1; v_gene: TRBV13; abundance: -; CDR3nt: TGTGCCAGCAGCTCCTCCCAACTGACAGGGATACATTACGAGCAGTACTTC; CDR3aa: CASSSSQLTGIHYEQYF
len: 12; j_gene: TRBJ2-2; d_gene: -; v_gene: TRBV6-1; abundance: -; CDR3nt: TGTGCCAGCAGACCGTACACCGGGGAGCTGTTTTTT; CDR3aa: CASRPYTGELFF
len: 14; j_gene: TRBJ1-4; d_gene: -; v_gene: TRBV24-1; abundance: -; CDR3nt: TGTGCCACCAGTGATTTGCCGGCCGACGCAAAACTGTTTTTT; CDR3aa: CATSDLPADAKLFF
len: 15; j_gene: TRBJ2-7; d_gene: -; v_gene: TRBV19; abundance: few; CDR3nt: TGTGCCAGTAGTCGCCGTTGGGCGGCTTTCGGCGAGCAGTACTTC; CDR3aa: CASSRRWAAFGEQYF
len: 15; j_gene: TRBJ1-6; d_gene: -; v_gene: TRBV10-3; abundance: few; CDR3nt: TGTGCCAGCAGTTACGTGGCAGACAATAATTCACCCCTCCACTTT; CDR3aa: CASSYVADNNSPLHF
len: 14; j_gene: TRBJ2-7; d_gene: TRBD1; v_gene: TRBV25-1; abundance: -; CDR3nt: TGTGCCAGCGTTGACGGGACAGGGGGGTCCGAGCAGTACTTC; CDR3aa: CASVDGTGGSEQYF
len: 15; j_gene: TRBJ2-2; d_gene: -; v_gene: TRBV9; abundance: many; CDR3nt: TGTGCCAGCAGCGTAGGTGGGGGGAGCACCGGGGAGCTGTTTTTT; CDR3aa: CASSVGGGSTGELFF
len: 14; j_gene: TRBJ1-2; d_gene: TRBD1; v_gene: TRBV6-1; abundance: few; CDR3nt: TGTGCCAGCAGTTACCTGGACAGGGGAGGTGGCTACACCTTC; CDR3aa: CASSYLDRGGGYTF
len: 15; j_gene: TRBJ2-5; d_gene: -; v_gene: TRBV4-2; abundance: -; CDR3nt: TGTGCCAGCAGCCGCGGACTGGGGGCAGAGGAGACCCAGTACTTC; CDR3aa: CASSRGLGAEETQYF
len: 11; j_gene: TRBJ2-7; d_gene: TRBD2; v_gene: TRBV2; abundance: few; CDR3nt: TGTGCCAGCGGCGGGGGGCCCGAGCAGTACTTC; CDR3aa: CASGGGPEQYF
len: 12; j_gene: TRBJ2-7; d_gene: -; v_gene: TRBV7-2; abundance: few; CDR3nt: TGTGCCAGCCCGTTTCTTTACTACGAGCAGTACTTC; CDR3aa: CASPFLYYEQYF
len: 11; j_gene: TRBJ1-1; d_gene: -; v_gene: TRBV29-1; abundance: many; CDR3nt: TGCAGCGATCAGGGGAGCACTGAAGCTTTCTTT; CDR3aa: CSDQGSTEAFF
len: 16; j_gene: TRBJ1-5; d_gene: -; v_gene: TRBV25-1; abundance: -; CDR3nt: TGTGCCAGCAGTGCTCCAGGGGATTATAGCAATCAGCCCCAGCATTTT; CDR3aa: CASSAPGDYSNQPQHF
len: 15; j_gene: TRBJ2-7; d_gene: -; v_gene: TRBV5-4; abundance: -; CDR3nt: TGTGCCAGCACCACCGGGAGAGGGGGTCCCTACGAGCAGTACTTC; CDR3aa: CASTTGRGGPYEQYF
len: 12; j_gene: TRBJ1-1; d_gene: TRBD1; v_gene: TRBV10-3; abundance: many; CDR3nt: TGTGCCATCAGTTCCAGGGGGCCTGAAGCTTTCTTT; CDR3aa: CAISSRGPEAFF
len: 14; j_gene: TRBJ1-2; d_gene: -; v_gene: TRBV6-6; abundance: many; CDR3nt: TGTGCCAGCAGTTACCCTCAGGCGAACTATGGCTACACCTTC; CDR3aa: CASSYPQANYGYTF
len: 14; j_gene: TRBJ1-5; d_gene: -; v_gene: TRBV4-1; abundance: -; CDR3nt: TGCGCCAGCAGCCAAGGAACAGGGCGGCAGCCCCAGCATTTT; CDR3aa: CASSQGTGRQPQHF
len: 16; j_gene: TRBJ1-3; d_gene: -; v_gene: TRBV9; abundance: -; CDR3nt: TGTGCCAGCAGTCACCGGAGCGGACAGTTCGGAAACACCATATATTTT; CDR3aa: CASSHRSGQFGNTIYF
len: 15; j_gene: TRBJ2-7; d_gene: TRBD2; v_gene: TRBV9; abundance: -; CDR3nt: TGTGCCAGCAGTTACGTAGCGGGAGGACCCTACGAGCAGTACTTC; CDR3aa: CASSYVAGGPYEQYF
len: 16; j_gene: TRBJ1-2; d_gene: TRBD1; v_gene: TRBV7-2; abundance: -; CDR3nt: TGTGCCAGCAGCTCTCGACAGGGGAGTAGGGTGCGGGGCTACACCTTC; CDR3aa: CASSSRQGSRVRGYTF
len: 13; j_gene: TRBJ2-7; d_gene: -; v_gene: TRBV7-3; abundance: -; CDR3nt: TGTGCCAGCAGCGACACTTTCCCCTACGAGCAGTACTTC; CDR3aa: CASSDTFPYEQYF
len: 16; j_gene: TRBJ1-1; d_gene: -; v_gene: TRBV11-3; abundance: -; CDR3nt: TGTGCCAGCAGCTTAGCTCGGGGGCGCAAGAACACTGAAGCTTTCTTT; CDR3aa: CASSLARGRKNTEAFF
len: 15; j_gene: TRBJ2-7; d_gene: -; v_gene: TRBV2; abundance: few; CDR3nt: TGTGCCAGCAGTGAAACGCAGACCCTCTCCTACGAGCAGTACTTC; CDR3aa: CASSETQTLSYEQYF
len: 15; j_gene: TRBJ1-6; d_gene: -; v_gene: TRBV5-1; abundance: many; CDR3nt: TGCGCCAGCAGCTTGGATGGCAGGGGAGATTCACCCCTCCACTTT; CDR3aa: CASSLDGRGDSPLHF
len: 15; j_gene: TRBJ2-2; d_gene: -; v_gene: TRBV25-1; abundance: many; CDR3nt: TGTGCCAGCGGCACGACAGGTTCCCGCGGCGGGGAGCTGTTTTTT; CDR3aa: CASGTTGSRGGELFF
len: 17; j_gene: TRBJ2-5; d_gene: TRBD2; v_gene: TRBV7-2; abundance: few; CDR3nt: TGTGCCAGCCGCGCGGGACTAGCGGGTAGGGACCAAGAGACCCAGTACTTC; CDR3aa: CASRAGLAGRDQETQYF
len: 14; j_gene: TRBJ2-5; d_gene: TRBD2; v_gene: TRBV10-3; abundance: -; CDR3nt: TGTGCCATCGCGAGGGGTAGCGGGGAAGAGACCCAGTACTTC; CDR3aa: CAIARGSGEETQYF
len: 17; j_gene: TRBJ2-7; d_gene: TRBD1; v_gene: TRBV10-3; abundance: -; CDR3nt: TGTGCCAGCAGTACCCGGGACAGGGGCGATTTACCCTACGAGCAGTACTTC; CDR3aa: CASSTRDRGDLPYEQYF
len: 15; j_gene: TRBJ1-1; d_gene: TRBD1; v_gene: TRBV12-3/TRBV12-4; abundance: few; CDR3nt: TGTGCCAGCAGTACCCGACAGGGAAGGAACACTGAAGCTTTCTTT; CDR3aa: CASSTRQGRNTEAFF
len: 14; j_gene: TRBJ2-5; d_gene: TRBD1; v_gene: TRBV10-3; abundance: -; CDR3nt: TGTGCCAGCAGTGAGACAGGGCTGGAAGAGACCCAGTACTTC; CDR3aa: CASSETGLEETQYF
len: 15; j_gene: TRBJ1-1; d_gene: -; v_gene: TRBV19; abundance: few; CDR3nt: TGTGCCAGTAGTATAATCGGTCAGCTGAACACTGAAGCTTTCTTT; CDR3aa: CASSIIGQLNTEAFF
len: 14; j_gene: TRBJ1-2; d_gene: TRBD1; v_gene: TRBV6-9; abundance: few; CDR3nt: TGTGCCAGCAGTTATGAAGGGACAGGATATGGCTACACCTTC; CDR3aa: CASSYEGTGYGYTF
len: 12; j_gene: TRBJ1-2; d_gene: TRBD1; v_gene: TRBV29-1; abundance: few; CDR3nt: TGCAGCGTTGTTGACAGGGGATATGGCTACACCTTC; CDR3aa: CSVVDRGYGYTF
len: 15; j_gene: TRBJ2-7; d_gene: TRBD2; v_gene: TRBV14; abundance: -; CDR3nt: TGTGCCAGCTCACCAAAGCGGGATCGACCCCACGAGCAGTACTTC; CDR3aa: CASSPKRDRPHEQYF
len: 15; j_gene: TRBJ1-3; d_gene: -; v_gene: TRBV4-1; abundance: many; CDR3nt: TGCGCCAGCAGCCGTATAGGGAACTTAGGAAACACCATATATTTT; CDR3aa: CASSRIGNLGNTIYF
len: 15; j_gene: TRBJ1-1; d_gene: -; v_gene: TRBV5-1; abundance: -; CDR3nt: TGCGCCAGCAGCTTGGACGGGACCCCGAACACTGAAGCTTTCTTT; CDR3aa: CASSLDGTPNTEAFF
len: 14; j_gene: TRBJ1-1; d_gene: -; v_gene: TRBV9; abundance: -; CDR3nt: TGTGCCAGCAGCCAGTCCGACCTGTCCACTGAAGCTTTCTTT; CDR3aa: CASSQSDLSTEAFF
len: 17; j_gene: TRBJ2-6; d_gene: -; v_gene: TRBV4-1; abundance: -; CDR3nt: TGCGCCAGCAGCCCTGAAGGACGTACCTCTGGGGCCAACGTCCTGACTTTC; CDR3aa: CASSPEGRTSGANVLTF
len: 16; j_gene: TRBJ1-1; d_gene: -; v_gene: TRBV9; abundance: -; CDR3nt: TGTGCCAGCAGCGTAGGAGTTCACTCGGGGCACACTGAAGCTTTCTTT; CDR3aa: CASSVGVHSGHTEAFF
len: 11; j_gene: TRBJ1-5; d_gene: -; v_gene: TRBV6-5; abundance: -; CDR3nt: TGTGCCAGCAGTTACTCTGGGGTCCAGCATTTT; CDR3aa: CASSYSGVQHF
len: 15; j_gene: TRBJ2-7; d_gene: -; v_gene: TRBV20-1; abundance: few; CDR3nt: TGCAGTGCTAGAGAGGCGGGGCGGACGCAGAGGGAGCAGTACTTC; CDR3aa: CSAREAGRTQREQYF
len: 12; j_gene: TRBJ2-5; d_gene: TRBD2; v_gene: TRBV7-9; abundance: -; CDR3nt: TGTGCCAGCAGCTTGGGACTAGCGGGGCCGTACTTC; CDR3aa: CASSLGLAGPYF
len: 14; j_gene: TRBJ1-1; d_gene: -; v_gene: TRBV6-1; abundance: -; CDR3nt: TGTGCCAGCCCCGACGGGCTAGCGGACACTGAAGCTTTCTTT; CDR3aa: CASPDGLADTEAFF
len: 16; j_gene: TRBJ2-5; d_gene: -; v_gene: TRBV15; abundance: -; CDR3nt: TGTGCCACCAGCAGATCGGGGGCAGTACCACAAGAGACCCAGTACTTC; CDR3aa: CATSRSGAVPQETQYF
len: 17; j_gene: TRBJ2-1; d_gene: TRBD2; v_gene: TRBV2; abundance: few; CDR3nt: TGTGCCAGCAGTGAGACTAGCGGGAGAGGCGCCCACAATGAGCAGTTCTTC; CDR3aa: CASSETSGRGAHNEQFF
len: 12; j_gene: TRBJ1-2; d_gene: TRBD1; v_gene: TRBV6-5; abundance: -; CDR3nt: TGTGCCAGCAAGCAGGGGGCGCATGGCTACACCTTC; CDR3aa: CASKQGAHGYTF
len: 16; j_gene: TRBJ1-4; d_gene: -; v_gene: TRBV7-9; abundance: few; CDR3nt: TGTGCCATACCTGGGGGGGAAGTAGGAGTGGTGGAAAAACTGTTTTTT; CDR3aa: CAIPGGEVGVVEKLFF
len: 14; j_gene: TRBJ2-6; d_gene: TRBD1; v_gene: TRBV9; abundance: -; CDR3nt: TGTGCCAGCAGCGTAAGCCCGGGGGACAGGGTCCTGACTTTC; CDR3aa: CASSVSPGDRVLTF
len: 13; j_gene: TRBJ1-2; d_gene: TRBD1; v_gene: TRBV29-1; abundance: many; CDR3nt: TGCAGCGTTGTGGGACAGGGGGCGTGGGGCTACACCTTC; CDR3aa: CSVVGQGAWGYTF
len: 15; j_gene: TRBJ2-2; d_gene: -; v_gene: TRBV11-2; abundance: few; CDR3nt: TGTGCCAGCAGCTTGCTGTGGCCAGACACCGGGGAGCTGTTTTTT; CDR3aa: CASSLLWPDTGELFF
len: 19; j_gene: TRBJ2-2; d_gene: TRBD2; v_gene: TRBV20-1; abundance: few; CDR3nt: TGCAGTGCTTTCCCGACATCGGGACTAGCGGGAGGCAATGGAGGGGAGCTGTTTTTT; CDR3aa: CSAFPTSGLAGGNGGELFF
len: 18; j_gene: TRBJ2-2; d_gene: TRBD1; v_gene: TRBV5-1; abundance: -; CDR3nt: TGCGCCAGCAGCCTAGACACGACAGGGGGCCTTAACACCGGGGAGCTGTTTTTT; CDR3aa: CASSLDTTGGLNTGELFF